This T cell receptor beta chain was captured in a study of blood T cell repertoires in COVID-19. About the research overall: Material from acute and convalescent COVID-19 was sourced from the United States, Italy and Spain.

Grouping used clinical history reported by participants in a survey and questionnaire. TCRdb keeps only in-frame clones here, not all; method: immunoSEQ multiplex PCR. The sample includes some 320,000 clones, about nine tenths of them seen just once. Germline loops: CDR1 MDHEN, CDR2 SYDVKM. The CDR3 contains 14 residues. V was cut by 3 bases and J by 6 bases, with 15 bases left in between. The chain employs TRBV28 and TRBJ2-7, with D possibly TRBD1 on 6 matching bases. This TCR was recovered from a man in his sixties who had recovered from COVID-19. The source material was PBMCs or T cells enriched from blood (not recorded which). The CDR3 DNA sequence: TGTGCCAGCAGTTTTCCGCGGACAGTGGGCGAGCAGTACTTC. It is translated as CASSFPRTVGEQYF.